This T cell receptor beta chain was documented in a study of T cell responses to AZD1222 COVID-19 vaccine. There are a few counts of this clone. What it binds is not known. TCRdb keeps only in-frame clones here, not all; method: immunoSEQ multiplex PCR. The data contain about 120,000 clones, 92% of them singletons. The ends were cut back, 4 bases at V and 5 bases at J, with 12 bases in the middle. The CDR3 length is 13 residues. Germline CDR1 and CDR2: SGHNT and YYREEE (reference sequence). Study-wide results and limits: Epitopes outside B.1.351 and B.1.1.7 mutated regions reportedly drew nearly half of spike TCRs.

The sample here was peripheral blood, taken on day 0 of AZD1222 vaccination. The receptor comes from an adult in good health. V is TRBV5-4 and J is TRBJ1-1; D is unclear. The CDR3 sequence is CASSPTRETEAFF. CDR3 coding DNA: TGTGCCAGCAGCCCGACCCGTGAAACTGAAGCTTTCTTT.